What follows are 7 T cell receptor beta chains derived from one specimen sequenced in a study of OX40 agonist ivuxolimab in advanced cancers. TCRdb's table, derived via immunoSEQ multiplex PCR, lists solely in-frame clones and lacks some. The table has fewer than 65,000 clones, 75% to 90% seen once. The sequences come from CD4+ or CD8+ T cells sorted from blood, collected in a trial of the OX40 agonist ivuxolimab. The receptors stem from an adult with an advanced solid tumor such as melanoma, head and neck, liver or kidney cancer.

This clone occurred once. The CDR3 DNA reads TGCGCCAGCAGCTTCCGACCCGACAGCCAAGAGACCCAGTACTTC. Protein sequence: CASSFRPDSQETQYF. The chain combines TRBV5-1 with TRBJ2-5, with D possibly matching TRBD1 (5 bases). The V end lost 2 bases, the J end lost 1 base, and 12 bases lay between the germline ends. CDR1 is SGHRS, CDR2 YFSETQ, per germline. The length of the CDR3 is 15 residues.

CDR3 in amino acids: CASSPSRDIYGYTF. The DNA for the CDR3 is TGTGCCAGCAGCCCGTCCCGGGACATCTATGGCTACACCTTC. This chain connects TRBV7-2 to TRBJ1-2; a weak D match, TRBD1 (6 bases). From germline, CDR1 is SGHTA and CDR2 FQGNSA. The CDR3 spans 14 residues. V lost 5 bases and J lost 4, with 14 bases in between. Looking up the rest from reference TRBV7-2 and TRBJ1-2 gives the full variable domain: GAGVSQSPSNKVTEKGKDVELRCDPISGHTALYWYRQSLGQGLEFLIYFQGNSAPDKSGLPSDRFSAERTGGSVSTLTIQRTQQEDSAVYLCASSPSRDIYGYTFGSGTRLTVV.

The chain has TRBV11-2 and TRBJ2-6; 10 positions agree with TRBD1. This CDR3 comprises 17 residues. V lost 3 bases, J lost 0 bases, and 2 bases stayed unmatched. The germline V gene encodes CDR1 SGHAT and CDR2 FQNNGV. CDR3 in DNA: TGTGCCAGCAGCTTGGGGGACAGGGGCTCTGGGGCCAACGTCCTGACTTTC. Encoded protein: CASSLGDRGSGANVLTF. Filled out from reference TRBV11-2 and TRBJ2-6, the complete variable domain reads EAGVAQSPRYKIIEKRQSVAFWCNPISGHATLYWYQQILGQGPKLLIQFQNNGVVDDSQLPKDRFSAERLKGVDSTLKIQPAKLEDSAVYLCASSLGDRGSGANVLTFGAGSRLTVL.

Only one count was recorded for this clone. The rearrangement joins TRBV2 to TRBJ1-1; the match to TRBD1 covers 7 bases. V lost 4 bases to trimming and J lost 0 bases; unmatched junction nucleotides: 8. Germline CDR1 is SNHLY and CDR2 is FYNNEI. The CDR3 extends over 16 amino acids. This CDR3 reads CASSGDNRGVNTEAFF. The CDR3 DNA reads TGTGCCAGCAGTGGGGACAACAGGGGAGTGAACACTGAAGCTTTCTTT.

In its sample, this clone was seen a few times. The genes are TRBV30 and TRBJ1-5; D remains ambiguous. Trimming removed 5 bases from V and 4 bases from J, with 12 bases in between. Germline lookup yields CDR1 GTSNPN and CDR2 SVGIG (reference sequence). The CDR3 contains 13 residues. CDR3 DNA: TGTGCCTGGGCGCGGAGGGAGAATCAGCCCCAGCATTTT. It codes for CAWARRENQPQHF. Full variable domain (rest looked up from reference TRBV30 and TRBJ1-5): SQTIHQWPATLVQPVGSPLSLECTVEGTSNPNLYWYRQAAGRGLQLLFYSVGIGQISSEVPQNLSASRPQDRQFILSSKKLLLSDSGFYLCAWARRENQPQHFGDGTRLSIL.

This clone was counted once. The genes are TRBV30 and TRBJ2-3; 10 bases fit TRBD2. Germline trimming cut 2 bases from V and 4 bases from J; bases unmatched to any gene: 6. Per germline, CDR1 GTSNPN and CDR2 SVGIG (reference sequence). This CDR3 comprises 15 residues. The CDR3 nucleotides read TGTGCCTGGAGTAGGGCAGCGGGGGGGGCAGATACGCAGTATTTT. Translation gives CAWSRAAGGADTQYF.

The rearrangement joins TRBV28 to TRBJ2-5, with 7 bases fitting TRBD1. The J call may be wrong; the DNA end is better matched by TRBJ2-7. Germline CDR1 is MDHEN and CDR2 is SYDVKM. The CDR3 has 15 residues. DNA for the CDR3: TGTGCCAGCAGTTTGGCAGGGGGTATCGCCTACGAGCAGTACTTC. It translates to CASSLAGGIAYEQYF.